The present TCR beta chain was sequenced within a study of blood T cell repertoires in COVID-19. The overall study: Samples of COVID-19 (acute and convalescent) were obtained from the United States, Italy and Spain. T cells, B-cell-depleted T cells, or PBMCs supplied cDNA or gDNA.

In the original workflow: Estimation of nucleated cell counts relied on the amplification of reference gene primers. Clones were sequenced by immunoSEQ multiplex PCR, and TCRdb holds only the in-frame ones, with some missing. The V and J calls and clone size were taken over from that table, and D and trimming were inferred from the DNA. Here the sample spans 50,000 to 80,000 clones, roughly 88% being singletons. This clone was seen only a few times. The CDR3 totals 15 residues. With 4 bases removed from V and 2 bases from J, the gap between germline ends came to 15 bases. CDR1 is MNHEY, CDR2 SMNVEV, per germline (reference sequence).

The chain combines TRBV27 with TRBJ2-7; D gene uncertain. The sample consisted of peripheral blood. The clonotype originates from a woman aged 60-75 years with acute or convalescent COVID-19. CDR3 loop: CASSWNRLSTYEQYF. The CDR3 region has the DNA TGTGCCAGCAGTTGGAACCGACTGTCAACCTACGAGCAGTACTTC.